At least ten counts were recorded for the clone carrying this T cell receptor beta chain. This record comes from a study of neurological immune-mediated disorders. The CDR3 is 14 amino acids. Between the trimmed V and J ends, which lost 5 bases and 1 base, there was a span of 11 bases. In germline, CDR1 is MNHEY, CDR2 SMNVEV (reference sequence). TCRdb re-derived calls from the 5' RACE reads in MiXCR, one entry per CDR3 protein. This sample has about 120,000 distinct CDR3 sequences; about 3.4% occur once, and the top ten carry 1.3%. This receptor was taken from a woman aged 30 to 39 with multiple sclerosis. The specimen sequenced was PBMCs. V usage is TRBV27 and J usage is TRBJ1-1; D call uncertain. This chain's CDR3 is CASSPLRENTEAFF. DNA of the CDR3: TGTGCCAGCAGTCCGCTGAGGGAGAACACTGAAGCTTTCTTT.